This T cell receptor beta chain was documented in a study of response to subunit inactivated influenza vaccine. Trimming cost V 6 bases and J 3 bases; bases outside gene matches: 11. The CDR3 loop spans 18 amino acids. General observations from the study: New T cells are recruited in small numbers by each seasonal influenza vaccination, according to the authors' suggestion.

TCRdb itself ran the RT-PCR reads through MiXCR, one entry per CDR3 protein. Here the sample spans roughly 700,000 distinct CDR3 sequences, approximately 13% being singletons. On this clonotype: The antigen is unknown.

The sequence was obtained from a middle-aged man who received an inactivated influenza vaccine. The rearrangement uses TRBV12-3 or TRBV12-4 and TRBJ2-6, with 10 positions matching TRBD1. Here the sequenced sample was PBMCs from blood, taken 14 to 15 days before vaccination. The CDR3: CASRPTRDRGSGANVLTF. The CDR3 region has the DNA TGTGCCAGCAGGCCTACCCGGGACAGGGGTAGTGGGGCCAACGTCCTGACTTTC.